This T cell receptor beta chain was sequenced in a study of cytomegalovirus exposure and HLA in healthy donors. PCR involved 60 Vbeta and 13 Jbeta primers. Clones were read by immunoSEQ multiplex PCR, and TCRdb kept only the in-frame ones, dropping some. The sample has approximately 110,000 clones; roughly three quarters are singletons. This clone was recorded a few times. The trim removed 0 bases at V and 6 bases at J, leaving 11 bases unmatched. From germline, CDR1 is SGDLS and CDR2 YYNGEE. The CDR3 consists of 17 residues. The receptor's source is a woman between 25 and 40 years old in good health and CMV-seronegative. The sample taken for sequencing was PBMCs. This sequence joins TRBV9 and TRBJ2-3, with TRBD2 identical over 9 bases. The CDR3 is CASSVDYGAGGPDTQYF. The CDR3 region has the DNA TGTGCCAGCAGCGTAGATTACGGAGCGGGGGGCCCCGATACGCAGTATTTT.